This note documents a single T cell receptor (beta chain) sequence. The sample belongs to a study of blood T cell repertoires in COVID-19. Overall study context: Spain, Italy and the United States supplied samples that represented acute and convalescent COVID-19. The cDNA or gDNA used as material had been derived from T cells, B-cell-depleted T cells, or PBMCs.

Authors' processing steps: For nucleated cells, counts were estimated from reference gene primer amplification. Generated by immunoSEQ multiplex PCR, the TCRdb table keeps only in-frame clones and is missing some. That table supplies the V and J calls and clone size; D and trimming were determined from the DNA. The profile shows 30,000 to 35,000 clones, approximately 80% of them singletons. Germline-derived CDR1 and CDR2 are SGHTS and YDEGEE. V lost 1 base to trimming and J lost 4 bases; unmatched junction nucleotides: 6. There are 15 residues in the CDR3. This rearrangement joins TRBV5-8 to TRBJ1-2; 8 bases agree with TRBD1. The sequenced sample was peripheral blood. The sequence came from a woman in her sixties with acute or convalescent COVID-19. The CDR3 nucleotides are TGTGCCAGCAGCTTGATCCCAGGGGGCAGCTATGGCTACACCTTC. It translates to CASSLIPGGSYGYTF. Supplemented by reference TRBV5-8 and TRBJ1-2, the full variable domain reads EAGVTQSPTHLIKTRGQQATLRCSPISGHTSVYWYQQALGLGLQFLLWYDEGEERNRGNFPPRFSGRQFPNYSSELNVNALELEDSALYLCASSLIPGGSYGYTFGSGTRLTVV.